The 28 T cell receptor beta chains given below trace back to one sample, sequenced in a study of blood T cells in healthy people across ages. A second PCR of about 7 to 12 cycles used a sample-barcoded 5' primer and a J-beta primer mix. TCRdb itself ran the 5' RACE reads through MiXCR, one entry per CDR3 protein. The sample lists fewer than 2 million distinct CDR3 sequences, roughly two fifths occurring once. Sequencing was performed on blood. Receptor source: a human donor in good health.

The chain links TRBV6-2 or TRBV6-3 to TRBJ2-7, with 7 bases lining up with TRBD1. This CDR3 is built from 15 residues. Germline CDR1 reads MNHEY; CDR2 reads SVGEGT. V trimming: 6 bases; J trimming: 3 bases; junction bases outside the gene matches: 11. The CDR3 sequence: CASSPYRGWDYEQYF. For the CDR3, the DNA is TGTGCCAGCAGCCCCTACAGGGGATGGGACTACGAGCAGTACTTC.

This clonotype was counted a few times. This chain joins TRBV4-1 and TRBJ1-3, with D possibly being TRBD1 (6 bases). The CDR3 sequence is 13 residues long. Germline CDR1 reads MGHRA; CDR2 reads YSYEKL. Trimming took 2 bases from V and 7 from J, leaving 9 bases between them. The chain's CDR3 is CASSQTTGNTIYF. The CDR3, as DNA: TGCGCCAGCAGCCAAACCACAGGGAACACCATATATTTT.

This clonotype was seen more than once but under ten times. V and J are TRBV20-1 and TRBJ2-4; a possible D gene is TRBD1 (5 bases). In germline, CDR1 is DFQATT, CDR2 SNEGSKA (reference sequence). The CDR3 has 14 amino acids. Between the trimmed V and J ends, which lost 7 bases and 10 bases, there was a span of 23 bases. CDR3 sequence (DNA): TGCAGTGTCGCCACTGGGTTGACATCAGGGATTCAGTACTTC. Protein sequence: CSVATGLTSGIQYF.

This clonotype showed up just once. J is TRBJ1-1 and V is TRBV7-9; the D is unclear. Between the trimmed V and J ends, which lost 5 bases and 0 bases, there was a span of 13 bases. Germline V CDR1 and CDR2: SEHNR, FQNEAQ (reference sequence). CDR3 length equals 15 residues. The CDR3 here is CASSPMLGLNTEAFF. The DNA for the CDR3 is TGTGCCAGCAGCCCCATGCTGGGGTTGAACACTGAAGCTTTCTTT.

The V gene is TRBV25-1, the J gene TRBJ2-7, with TRBD1 matching over 9 bases. Losses at the gene ends were 10 bases for V and 5 bases for J; bases not matched to a gene: 15. The CDR3 loop spans 15 amino acids. Germline CDR1 is MGHDK and CDR2 is SYGVNS. The CDR3 DNA sequence: TGTGCCACCGGGCAGGGGGACAGGGATTCGGACGAGCAGTACTTC. This translates into CATGQGDRDSDEQYF.

This clonotype was picked up a small number of times. The V call is TRBV12-3 or TRBV12-4, the J call TRBJ2-5, with 10 bases fitting TRBD2. The CDR3 contains 18 residues. The V gene end was trimmed by 0 bases and the J gene end by 5 bases; junction bases not matched to a gene: 12. CDR3 coding DNA: TGTGCCAGCAGTTTAGCCCCCTTGAGCGGGGGGGCCGGGGAGACCCAGTACTTC. It codes for CASSLAPLSGGAGETQYF.

The chain has TRBV7-2 and TRBJ2-3; 15 positions agree with TRBD2. Per the germline V gene, CDR1 is SGHTA and CDR2 is FQGNSA. This CDR3 is 16 amino acids long. J gave up 4 bases and V 7 bases, and 6 bases lay outside the gene matches. CDR3 in DNA: TGTGCCAGCACCTATGGGACTAGCGGGGGGCCAGATACGCAGTATTTT. It translates to CASTYGTSGGPDTQYF.

This chain connects TRBV15 to TRBJ2-1; TRBD2 matches 7 bases. V lost 1 base, J lost 4 bases, and 7 bases stayed unmatched. The CDR3 runs 16 residues. Germline assignment: CDR1 LNHNV and CDR2 YYDKDF (reference sequence). The CDR3 bases are TGTGCCACCAGCAGAGCGCGCAGGGAGGGGTACAATGAGCAGTTCTTC. Translated, it gives CATSRARREGYNEQFF.

V and J are TRBV4-1 and TRBJ2-7; D is undetermined. The last part of the DNA fits TRBJ2-5 better; the J call may be wrong. CDR1 is MGHRA, CDR2 YSYEKL, per germline. The CDR3 length is 15 residues. The CDR3 region has the DNA TGCGCCAGCAGCCAAGACCCGAGCGCGTCAGAGACCCAGTACTTC. Its translation: CASSQDPSASETQYF.

There are a few counts of this clonotype. The junction differs from germline at one of its ends, possibly a read error. The rearrangement links TRBV12-3 or TRBV12-4 to TRBJ1-2; 7 nucleotides line up with TRBD1. The length of the CDR3 is 14 residues. CDR3: CACSQGDPVYGYTF. DNA of the CDR3: TGTGCCTGCAGCCAGGGGGATCCAGTCTATGGCTACACCTTC.

This clonotype occurred a few times. V is TRBV4-3 and J is TRBJ2-5; 9 nucleotides match TRBD2. The CDR3 runs to 17 residues. Unmatched junction bases numbered 10, after V lost 0 bases and J lost 5 bases. From germline, CDR1 is LGHNA and CDR2 YSLEER. Written as DNA, the CDR3 is TGCGCCAGCAGCCAAGACCCAGCGGGGGGTGAGAGGGAGACCCAGTACTTC. The encoded protein is CASSQDPAGGERETQYF.

V is TRBV18 and J is TRBJ2-7; TRBD1 aligns across 7 bases. Unmatched junction bases numbered 4, after V lost 4 bases and J lost 1 base. The CDR3 has 14 residues. The V gene's germline CDR1 is KGHSH and CDR2 LQKENI. CDR3 region: CASSRTGQSYEQYF. The CDR3 DNA sequence: TGTGCCAGCTCACGTACGGGACAGTCCTACGAGCAGTACTTC.

The chain uses TRBV3-1 and TRBJ2-5, with TRBD2 as a possible D gene (5 bases). V lost 1 base to trimming and J lost 1 base, with 10 bases between them. The CDR3 sequence is 15 residues long. From germline, CDR1 is LGHDT and CDR2 YNNKEL (reference sequence). CDR3 residues: CASSQGVRGQETQYF. The CDR3 coding sequence is TGTGCCAGCAGCCAAGGCGTCCGGGGCCAAGAGACCCAGTACTTC.

The chain joins TRBV29-1 to TRBJ2-5; D may be TRBD1 or TRBD2 (5 bases each). Germline loops: CDR1 SQVTM, CDR2 ANQGSEA. V lost 6 bases to trimming and J lost 5 bases, with 13 bases between them. The CDR3 spans 12 residues. The CDR3 reads CSVSLGAETQYF. For the CDR3, the DNA is TGCAGCGTATCACTAGGGGCGGAGACCCAGTACTTC.

The chain links TRBV12-5 to TRBJ1-5; D gene ambiguous. In germline, CDR1 is LGHNT, CDR2 FRNRAP. The length of the CDR3 is 14 residues. Trimming pared 6 bases from V and 1 base from J, leaving 10 bases between. The CDR3 protein is CASGPQGSNQPQHF. The CDR3 nucleotides read TGTGCTAGTGGCCCCCAAGGCAGCAATCAGCCCCAGCATTTT.

CDR3 amino acids: CAISEGSTGANVLTF. For the CDR3, the DNA is TGTGCCATCAGTGAGGGCTCGACTGGGGCCAACGTCCTGACTTTC. The chain is built from TRBV10-3 and TRBJ2-6; D is uncertain. Germline CDR1 is ENHRY and CDR2 is SYGVKD. The V end lost 2 bases, the J end lost 2 bases, and 7 bases lay between the germline ends. This CDR3 has 15 amino acids.

The genes are TRBV7-9 and TRBJ2-1; D may correspond to TRBD1 or TRBD2 (5 bases each). Germline assignment: CDR1 SEHNR and CDR2 FQNEAQ (reference sequence). V gave up 3 bases and J gave up 15 bases, with 15 bases separating them. This CDR3 has 12 amino acids. The CDR3 nucleotides are TGTGCCAGCAGCTTGGGGGACCTCGAAAGGTTCTTC. Protein: CASSLGDLERFF.

There are many counts of this clonotype. The rearrangement joins TRBV20-1 to TRBJ2-5; D is undetermined. There are 13 residues in the CDR3. V shed 1 base and J shed 0 bases, with 6 bases lying between them. Per the germline V gene, CDR1 is DFQATT and CDR2 is SNEGSKA (reference sequence). The CDR3 DNA follows: TGCAGTGCTAGAGGTGGTAACCAAGAGACCCAGTACTTC. Translation gives CSARGGNQETQYF.

This clonotype was found a few times. Compared with germline, one end of the junction differs, possibly owing to a read error. V gene TRBV25-1 combines with J gene TRBJ2-1; D not resolved. Germline CDR1 reads MGHDK; CDR2 reads SYGVNS. The CDR3 is made up of 11 amino acids. CDR3 DNA: TGTGTCAGCCGCCTGTGGGATGAGCAGTTCTTC. Translation gives CVSRLWDEQFF.

This clonotype was counted only a few times. This CDR3 reads CASSWIMNTEAFF. The CDR3 DNA reads TGCGCCAGCAGCTGGATCATGAACACTGAAGCTTTCTTT. The chain has TRBV5-1 and TRBJ1-1; D ambiguous. The CDR3 has 13 amino acids. CDR1 and CDR2 from the germline V gene are SGHRS and YFSETQ. The ends were cut back, 3 bases at V and 0 bases at J, with 6 bases in the middle.

This clonotype was counted between two and nine times. V and J are TRBV20-1 and TRBJ1-5; tentative D call: TRBD1 (5 bases). This CDR3 region has 12 residues. Germline V gene sequence: CDR1 DFQATT, CDR2 SNEGSKA (reference sequence). Between the trimmed V and J ends, which lost 5 bases and 5 bases, there was a span of 10 bases. CDR3 DNA: TGCAGTGCTGTCAGGGCTGATCAGCCCCAGCATTTT. Protein product: CSAVRADQPQHF.

This clonotype has only a few counts. The chain combines TRBV29-1 with TRBJ1-1, with D uncertain. CDR1 is SQVTM and CDR2 is ANQGSEA in the germline V gene. There are 13 residues in the CDR3. Between the trimmed V and J ends, which lost 3 bases and 0 bases, there was a span of 8 bases. CDR3 DNA: TGCAGCGTTGAGAGCTCCATGAACACTGAAGCTTTCTTT. It encodes CSVESSMNTEAFF.

The table lists this clonotype with a few counts. The chain is built from TRBV6-1 and TRBJ2-1; 9 bases agree with TRBD2. The CDR3 extends over 16 amino acids. In germline, CDR1 is MNHNS, CDR2 SASEGT. Trimming removed 6 bases from V and 4 bases from J; junction bases left unmatched: 10. The CDR3 is CASSPNGLAKYNEQFF. The CDR3 bases are TGTGCCAGCAGCCCGAACGGACTAGCGAAGTACAATGAGCAGTTCTTC.

This rearrangement joins TRBV20-1 to TRBJ2-1; 14 bases are shared with TRBD2. Germline loops: CDR1 DFQATT, CDR2 SNEGSKA (reference sequence). The CDR3 covers 15 residues. V gave up 3 bases and J gave up 6 bases; unmatched junction bases: 4. The CDR3 nucleotides are TGCAGTGCTAGGAGGACTAGCGGGGGGCGCAATGAGCAGTTCTTC. This gives the protein CSARRTSGGRNEQFF.

The chain links TRBV6-6 to TRBJ2-3; the D is unclear. The CDR3 is 14 amino acids. Per germline, CDR1 MNHNY and CDR2 SVGAGI (reference sequence). V lost 2 bases and J 2 bases, leaving 8 bases between the germline ends. The CDR3 sequence is CASSYGRHTDTQYF. The CDR3 nucleotides read TGTGCCAGCAGTTACGGACGGCACACAGATACGCAGTATTTT.

In its sample, this clonotype was seen a few times. The genes are TRBV29-1 and TRBJ2-3; TRBD2 matches 8 bases. The CDR3 consists of 17 residues. Germline V gene data show CDR1 as SQVTM and CDR2 as ANQGSEA. The V and J ends lost 0 bases and 3 bases, in that order; junction bases with no gene match: 11. CDR3 loop: CSVEDYKRGSETDTQYF. The CDR3 DNA follows: TGCAGCGTTGAAGACTATAAGCGGGGGAGCGAAACAGATACGCAGTATTTT.

At least ten counts were recorded for this clonotype. The chain employs TRBV16 and TRBJ2-7; no reliable D call. The CDR3 length is 9 residues. Trimming took 5 bases from V and 10 from J, leaving 6 bases between them. CDR1 KGHSY and CDR2 FQNENV come from the germline V gene. DNA of the CDR3: TGTGCCAGCAGCAATTCTCAGTACTTC. Amino acids: CASSNSQYF.

Many counts were recorded for this clonotype. The chain has TRBV29-1 and TRBJ1-6; TRBD1 might be the D (6 bases). Germline V gives CDR1 SQVTM, CDR2 ANQGSEA. This CDR3 contains 13 residues. V lost 6 bases, J lost 4 bases, and 10 bases lay in between. CDR3 sequence (DNA): TGCAGCGTCGGACAGAGATATAATTCACCCCTCCACTTT. Its protein product is CSVGQRYNSPLHF.